This record concerns one TCR beta chain sequence. The data stem from a study of blood T cell repertoires in COVID-19. Study-wide background: Acute-phase and convalescent COVID-19 samples originated in the United States, Italy and Spain. T cells, B-cell-depleted T cells, or PBMCs supplied cDNA or gDNA.

V dropped 1 base and J dropped 0 bases, with 7 bases sitting between them. The CDR3 has 14 amino acids. Germline assignment: CDR1 SGHVS and CDR2 FQNEAQ. Original methodology: For nucleated cells, counts were estimated from reference gene primer amplification. The repertoire was sequenced with immunoSEQ multiplex PCR; TCRdb's copy has only in-frame clones and lacks some. The V and J calls and clone size are taken from that table; D and trimming were inferred from the DNA. The sample carries fewer than 150,000 clones, more than 75% recorded once. The chain couples TRBV7-8 to TRBJ2-7; TRBD2 might be the D (6 bases). The TCR was taken from a human donor in a cohort sampled during active COVID-19. Source material: peripheral blood. Here the CDR3 DNA reads TGTGCCAGCAGCTTAGAGCGGGTCTCCTACGAGCAGTACTTC. The encoded protein is CASSLERVSYEQYF.